This entry describes one T cell receptor beta chain. The antigen is unknown. This sample is drawn from a study of cytotoxic CD8 clonotypes in ibrutinib-treated CLL. Across the whole study: Among the patients, ten to eleven presented as relapsed/refractory and 15 as treatment-naive; approximately 17 showed unmutated IGHV.

TCRdb's copy holds only in-frame clones and misses some; the assay was immunoSEQ multiplex PCR. The table has more than 300,000 clones, just under 80% seen once. The CDR3 is made up of 13 amino acids. Germline V gives CDR1 SGHTS, CDR2 YDEGEE. Trimming shortened V by 5 bases and J by 8 bases, and 16 bases separated the two germline ends. General study points: Whereas clonality rose at ibrutinib response, it declined toward baseline at progression.

The clonotype comes from a human donor with chronic lymphocytic leukemia. Sample: PBMCs, taken before ibrutinib treatment. The chain combines TRBV5-8 with TRBJ1-2; a possible D gene is TRBD1 (5 bases). CDR3 in amino acids: CASRYGATGGYTF. CDR3 in DNA: TGTGCCAGCAGATACGGGGCTACTGGAGGCTACACCTTC.